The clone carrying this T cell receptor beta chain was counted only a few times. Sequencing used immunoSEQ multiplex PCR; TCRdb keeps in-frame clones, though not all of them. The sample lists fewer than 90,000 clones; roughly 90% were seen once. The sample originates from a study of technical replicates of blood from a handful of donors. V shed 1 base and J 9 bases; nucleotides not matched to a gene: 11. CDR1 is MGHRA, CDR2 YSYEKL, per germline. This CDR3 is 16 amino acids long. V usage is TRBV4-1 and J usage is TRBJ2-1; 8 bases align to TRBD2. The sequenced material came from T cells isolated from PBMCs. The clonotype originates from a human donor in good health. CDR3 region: CASSQGPGLGTGEQFF. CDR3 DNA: TGCGCCAGCAGCCAAGGTCCGGGACTAGGCACAGGTGAGCAGTTCTTC.